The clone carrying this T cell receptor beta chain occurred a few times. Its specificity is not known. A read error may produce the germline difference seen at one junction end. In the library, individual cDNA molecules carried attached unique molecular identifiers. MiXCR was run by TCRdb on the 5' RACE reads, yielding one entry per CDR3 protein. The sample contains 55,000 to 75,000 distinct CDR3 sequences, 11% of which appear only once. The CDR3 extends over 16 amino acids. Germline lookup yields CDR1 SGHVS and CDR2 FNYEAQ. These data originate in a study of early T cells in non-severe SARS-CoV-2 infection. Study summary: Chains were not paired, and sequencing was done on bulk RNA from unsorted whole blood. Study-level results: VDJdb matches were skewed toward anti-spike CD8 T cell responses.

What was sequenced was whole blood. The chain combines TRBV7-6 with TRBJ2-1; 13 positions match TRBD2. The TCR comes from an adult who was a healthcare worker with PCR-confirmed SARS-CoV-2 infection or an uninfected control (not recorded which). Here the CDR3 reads CVSSLRTSGSSNEQFF. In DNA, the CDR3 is TGTGTCAGCAGCTTACGGACTAGCGGGAGTAGCAATGAGCAGTTCTTC.